This T cell receptor (beta chain) was sequenced for a study of CD8+ T cells in alopecia areata. Treatment denoted: oral pan-JAK inhibitor, 5-10 mg twice daily. Study outcomes and limitations: Alphabeta T cells residing in normal skin are also sequenced in scalp samples.

Germline-derived CDR1 and CDR2 are SGHRS and YFSETQ. The ends were cut back, 4 bases at V and 5 bases at J, with 15 bases in the middle. The CDR3 has 14 residues. This clone came up a few times. Its antigen is currently unknown. The sequencing template was cDNA reverse transcribed from extracted RNA. TCRdb's table, derived via immunoSEQ multiplex PCR, lists solely in-frame clones and lacks some. The repertoire includes 200,000 or so clones, 58% of them detected once, and 5% to 6% sits in the top ten. The sequence was collected from a human donor with alopecia areata. This rearrangement joins TRBV5-1 to TRBJ2-5; D possibly corresponds to TRBD2 (6 bases). Specimen: CD4+ T cells sorted from blood, collected at week 24, from a patient treated with tofacitinib. The CDR3 region has the DNA TGCGCCAGCAGCGCCGGGAGCAGCCAGGAGACCCAGTACTTC. It is translated as CASSAGSSQETQYF.